This T cell receptor (beta chain) was recorded in a study of T cell responses to AZD1222 COVID-19 vaccine. The repertoire was sequenced with immunoSEQ multiplex PCR; TCRdb's copy has only in-frame clones and lacks some. The sample consists of 130,000 to 150,000 clones, 90% to 95% of them appearing once. Comments on this clone: Antigen unknown.

Findings and limits, study-wide: Among AZD1222 vaccinees, only 5 to 7 were seropositive at baseline. Nearly half of spike-specific TCRs reportedly target variant regions that are unmutated in the B.1.351 and B.1.1.7 variants. White British ancestry dominated among donors, who included more females, and clonal diversity was possibly underestimated.

The CDR3 covers 15 residues. V was clipped by 0 bases and J by 5 bases, with 11 bases between them. Germline V gene sequence: CDR1 MNHEY, CDR2 SVGAGI. The rearrangement joins TRBV6-5 to TRBJ1-5; no clear D gene. The source material was peripheral blood, sampled on day 0 of MenACWY control vaccination. The receptor was isolated from an adult in good health. The CDR3 here is CASSYSRVRDQPQHF. The DNA of the CDR3 is TGTGCCAGCAGTTACTCGCGGGTGAGGGATCAGCCCCAGCATTTT.